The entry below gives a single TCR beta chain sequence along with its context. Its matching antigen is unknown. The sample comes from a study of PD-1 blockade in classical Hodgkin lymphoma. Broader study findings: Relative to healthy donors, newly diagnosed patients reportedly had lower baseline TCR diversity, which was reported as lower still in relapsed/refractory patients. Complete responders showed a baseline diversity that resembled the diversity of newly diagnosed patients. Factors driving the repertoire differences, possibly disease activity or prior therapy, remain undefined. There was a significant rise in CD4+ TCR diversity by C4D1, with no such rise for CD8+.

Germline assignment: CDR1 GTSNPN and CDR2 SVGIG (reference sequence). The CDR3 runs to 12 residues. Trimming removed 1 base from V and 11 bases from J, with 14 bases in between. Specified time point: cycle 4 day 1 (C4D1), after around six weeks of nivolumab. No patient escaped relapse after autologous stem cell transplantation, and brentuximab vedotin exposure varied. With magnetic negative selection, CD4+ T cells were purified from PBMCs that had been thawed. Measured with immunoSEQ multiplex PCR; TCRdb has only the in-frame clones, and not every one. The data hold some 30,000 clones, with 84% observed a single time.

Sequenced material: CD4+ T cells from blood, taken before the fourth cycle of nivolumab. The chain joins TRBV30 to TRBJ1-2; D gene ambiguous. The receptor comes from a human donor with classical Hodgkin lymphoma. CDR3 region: CAWSEKGREYTF. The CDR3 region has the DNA TGTGCCTGGAGTGAGAAGGGAAGGGAGTACACCTTC. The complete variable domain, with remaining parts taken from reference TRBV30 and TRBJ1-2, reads SQTIHQWPATLVQPVGSPLSLECTVEGTSNPNLYWYRQAAGRGLQLLFYSVGIGQISSEVPQNLSASRPQDRQFILSSKKLLLSDSGFYLCAWSEKGREYTFGSGTRLTVV.